Listed below are T cell receptor beta chains from one sample, sequenced in a study of blood T cell repertoires in COVID-19. Libraries were prepared by immunoSEQ multiplex PCR; TCRdb keeps only in-frame clonotypes and omits some of them. The repertoire holds approximately 250,000 clones, with 84% as singletons. Sequenced: PBMCs or T cells enriched from blood (not recorded which). Source of these receptors: a young man with acute COVID-19. CDR3s leave out the opening cysteine and the closing phenylalanine or tryptophan.

v_call: TRBV6-5
j_call: TRBJ1-2
cdr3_aa: ASSMGTGNYGYT

v_call: TRBV9
j_call: TRBJ2-1
cdr3_aa: ASSPQLAGPNNEQF

v_call: TRBV7-6
j_call: TRBJ2-2
cdr3_aa: ASSLGSRAVGGGELF

v_call: TRBV7-3
j_call: TRBJ2-3
cdr3_aa: ASSASGVSTDTQY

v_call: TRBV2
j_call: TRBJ2-2
cdr3_aa: ASSGARGTTGELF

v_call: TRBV14
j_call: TRBJ1-1
cdr3_aa: ASSQVLGVNTEAF

v_call: TRBV15
j_call: TRBJ2-4
cdr3_aa: ATSRVAGGGVAKNIQY

v_call: TRBV7-2
j_call: TRBJ2-1
cdr3_aa: ASSLRASGGGASYNEQF

v_call: TRBV5-1
j_call: TRBJ1-2
cdr3_aa: ASSLHRVEGYT

v_call: TRBV30
j_call: TRBJ1-1
cdr3_aa: ASGRVATEAF

v_call: TRBV11-3
j_call: TRBJ1-6
cdr3_aa: ASSLLADSASPLH

v_call: TRBV5-1
j_call: TRBJ2-5
cdr3_aa: ASSRKTSTTEETQY

v_call: TRBV2
j_call: TRBJ2-2
cdr3_aa: ASSEAGRLNTGELF

v_call: TRBV19
j_call: TRBJ1-2
cdr3_aa: ASTYSNYGYT

v_call: TRBV12-3/TRBV12-4
j_call: TRBJ2-3
cdr3_aa: ASSLAPEVEY

v_call: TRBV5-6
j_call: TRBJ1-6
cdr3_aa: ASSSGQGNSPLH

v_call: TRBV5-6
j_call: TRBJ1-1
cdr3_aa: ASSSYDRVGTEAF

v_call: TRBV5-4
j_call: TRBJ1-2
cdr3_aa: ASSLEGAGGYGYT

v_call: TRBV7-2
j_call: TRBJ1-6
cdr3_aa: ASSPRLSPLH

v_call: TRBV3-1/TRBV3-2
j_call: TRBJ2-2
cdr3_aa: ASSQDQPGTNTGELF

v_call: TRBV5-5
j_call: TRBJ1-6
cdr3_aa: ASSLVTGRLNSPLH

v_call: TRBV5-1
j_call: TRBJ1-2
cdr3_aa: ASSTGQSEPYGYT

v_call: TRBV6-6
j_call: TRBJ2-1
cdr3_aa: ASSLGTSGRNEQF

v_call: TRBV5-1
j_call: TRBJ2-2
cdr3_aa: ASSLGTGNTGELF

v_call: TRBV11-3
j_call: TRBJ1-2
cdr3_aa: ASSLDSGGDYGYT

v_call: TRBV19
j_call: TRBJ2-1
cdr3_aa: ASQTSGVLGEQF

v_call: TRBV4-2
j_call: TRBJ1-2
cdr3_aa: ASSQPDRGRSYGYT

v_call: TRBV14
j_call: TRBJ2-2
cdr3_aa: ASSHRLTSTNTGELF

v_call: TRBV6-4
j_call: TRBJ1-1
cdr3_aa: ASRGTGGRNTEAF

v_call: TRBV19
j_call: TRBJ1-1
cdr3_aa: ASRVPGLNTEAF

v_call: TRBV9
j_call: TRBJ2-2
cdr3_aa: ASSLGQGRLTGELF

v_call: TRBV19
j_call: TRBJ1-5
cdr3_aa: ASSMTGFNQPQH

v_call: TRBV2
j_call: TRBJ1-2
cdr3_aa: ASSPGQGVGYT

v_call: TRBV9
j_call: TRBJ1-3
cdr3_aa: ASSPPGQGVYTIY

v_call: TRBV6-1
j_call: TRBJ1-6
cdr3_aa: ASSEKRPGESSSYNSPLH

v_call: TRBV11-2
j_call: TRBJ2-1
cdr3_aa: ASSLRGDRSYNEQF

v_call: TRBV6-5
j_call: TRBJ1-4
cdr3_aa: ASSYSTQGREKLF

v_call: TRBV24-1
j_call: TRBJ1-6
cdr3_aa: ATSLQDNSPLH

v_call: TRBV7-9
j_call: TRBJ1-4
cdr3_aa: ASSQGLGEKLF

v_call: TRBV9
j_call: TRBJ2-2
cdr3_aa: ASSPPAGTSGRTGELF

v_call: TRBV25-1
j_call: TRBJ1-2
cdr3_aa: ASSELGAPGGYT

v_call: TRBV18
j_call: TRBJ2-2
cdr3_aa: ASSTNTGELF

v_call: TRBV5-1
j_call: TRBJ1-1
cdr3_aa: ASSLDQGEAF

v_call: TRBV19
j_call: TRBJ2-1
cdr3_aa: ASSNLAEDVPEQF

v_call: TRBV19
j_call: TRBJ1-6
cdr3_aa: ASNTAIQGIRPLH

v_call: TRBV6-1
j_call: TRBJ2-3
cdr3_aa: ASSEAKGGGPRDTQY

v_call: TRBV7-2
j_call: TRBJ2-5
cdr3_aa: ASGEMTQY

v_call: TRBV6-5
j_call: TRBJ2-5
cdr3_aa: ASSNRVGAETQY

v_call: TRBV24-1
j_call: TRBJ1-2
cdr3_aa: ATSGAMGAGGPYYGYT

v_call: TRBV5-5
j_call: TRBJ2-3
cdr3_aa: ASSSTPGQGAVTDTQY

v_call: TRBV7-3
j_call: TRBJ1-1
cdr3_aa: ASSLSSSFNTEAF

v_call: TRBV28
j_call: TRBJ1-5
cdr3_aa: ASSSPTGNQPQH

v_call: TRBV18
j_call: TRBJ1-2
cdr3_aa: ASSPDVGAGRSYT

v_call: TRBV29-1
j_call: TRBJ2-3
cdr3_aa: SGGHSDTQY

v_call: TRBV2
j_call: TRBJ1-5
cdr3_aa: ASSQRDTSNQPQH

v_call: TRBV5-1
j_call: TRBJ2-2
cdr3_aa: ASSAAGTRNTGELF

v_call: TRBV29-1
j_call: TRBJ1-2
cdr3_aa: SVPGVYGYT